This T cell receptor beta chain is drawn from a study of blood T cell repertoires in COVID-19. Study background: Spain, Italy and the United States supplied samples that represented acute and convalescent COVID-19.

Germline V gives CDR1 GTSNPN, CDR2 SVGIG (reference sequence). CDR3 length: 11 amino acids. V dropped 3 bases and J dropped 7 bases, with 4 bases sitting between them. The assay was immunoSEQ multiplex PCR, and TCRdb's table has in-frame clones only and misses some. The table includes around 380,000 clones, approximately 89% detected once. Sequencing was done on a sample of PBMCs or T cells enriched from blood (not recorded which). This receptor was identified in a man younger than 40 who had recovered from COVID-19. V and J are TRBV30 and TRBJ1-6; D not resolved. The CDR3 region is CAWSSNSPLHF. DNA of the CDR3: TGTGCCTGGAGCTCCAATTCACCCCTCCACTTT.